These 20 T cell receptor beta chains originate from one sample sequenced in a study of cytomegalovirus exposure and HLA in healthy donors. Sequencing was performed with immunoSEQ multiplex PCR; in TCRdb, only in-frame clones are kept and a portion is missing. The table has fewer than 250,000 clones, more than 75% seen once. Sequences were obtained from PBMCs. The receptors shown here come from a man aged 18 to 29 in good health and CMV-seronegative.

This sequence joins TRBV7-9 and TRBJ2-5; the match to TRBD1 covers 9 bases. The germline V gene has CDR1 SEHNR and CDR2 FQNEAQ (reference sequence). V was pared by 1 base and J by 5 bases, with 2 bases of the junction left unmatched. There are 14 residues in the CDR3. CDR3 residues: CASSLGTGAETQYF. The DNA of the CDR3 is TGTGCCAGCAGCTTAGGGACAGGGGCGGAGACCCAGTACTTC.

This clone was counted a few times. Here the CDR3 DNA reads TGTGCCAGCAGTCCAGGACAGGGCGCACTCTATAGCAATCAGCCCCAGCATTTT. It specifies CASSPGQGALYSNQPQHF. V usage is TRBV27 and J usage is TRBJ1-5; 8 nucleotides match TRBD1. The CDR3 extends over 18 amino acids. The germline CDR1 and CDR2 sequences are MNHEY and SMNVEV (reference sequence). V lost 5 bases and J lost 0; bases outside the gene matches: 12.

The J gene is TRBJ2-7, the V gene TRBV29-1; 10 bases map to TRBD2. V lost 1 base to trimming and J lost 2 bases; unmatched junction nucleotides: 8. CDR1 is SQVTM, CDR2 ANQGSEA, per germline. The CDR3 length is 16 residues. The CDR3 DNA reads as TGCAGCGTTGAAGGGCTAGCGGGAGCTAAAACCTACGAGCAGTACTTC. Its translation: CSVEGLAGAKTYEQYF.

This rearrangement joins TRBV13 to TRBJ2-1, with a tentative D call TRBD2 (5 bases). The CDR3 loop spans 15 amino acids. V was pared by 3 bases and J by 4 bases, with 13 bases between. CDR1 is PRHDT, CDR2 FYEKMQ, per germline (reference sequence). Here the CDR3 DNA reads TGTGCCAGCAGCTTTACGGGAAGTAATTACAATGAGCAGTTCTTC. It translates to CASSFTGSNYNEQFF.

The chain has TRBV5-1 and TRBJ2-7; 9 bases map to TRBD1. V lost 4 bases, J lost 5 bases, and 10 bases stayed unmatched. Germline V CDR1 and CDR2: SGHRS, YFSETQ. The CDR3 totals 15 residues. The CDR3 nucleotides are TGCGCCAGCAGCGAAGCGGGACAGGGAGTAGACGAGCAGTACTTC. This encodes CASSEAGQGVDEQYF.

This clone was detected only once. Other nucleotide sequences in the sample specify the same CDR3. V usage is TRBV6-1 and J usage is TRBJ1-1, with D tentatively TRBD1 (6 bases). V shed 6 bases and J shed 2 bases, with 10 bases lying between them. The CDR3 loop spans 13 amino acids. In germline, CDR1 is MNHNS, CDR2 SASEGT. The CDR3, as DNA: TGTGCCAGCAGGCGACAGGTTAACACTGAAGCTTTCTTT. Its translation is CASRRQVNTEAFF.

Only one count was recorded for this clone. The CDR3 DNA sequence: TGCGCCAGCGGATTGGCAGGGGAGAGGACCCAGTACTTC. It encodes CASGLAGERTQYF. The chain carries TRBV10-2 and TRBJ2-5, with D possibly matching TRBD1 (6 bases). CDR1 WSHSY and CDR2 SAAADI come from the germline V gene. Trimming stripped 8 bases from V and 7 bases from J, with 17 bases between. The CDR3 extends over 13 amino acids.

The CDR3 DNA is TGTGCCAGCAGCCTGAGACAGGGGAACACTGAAGCTTTCTTT. Residues: CASSLRQGNTEAFF. The chain is built from TRBV6-5 and TRBJ1-1; 7 positions agree with TRBD1. This CDR3 comprises 14 residues. Unmatched junction bases numbered 5, after V lost 6 bases and J lost 1 base. Per germline, CDR1 MNHEY and CDR2 SVGAGI.

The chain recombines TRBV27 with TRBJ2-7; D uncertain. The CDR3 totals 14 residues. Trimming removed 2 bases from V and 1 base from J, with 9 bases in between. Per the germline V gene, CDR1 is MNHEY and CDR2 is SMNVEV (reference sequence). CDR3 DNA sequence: TGTGCCAGCAGTTTAACTACCCAGTCCTACGAGCAGTACTTC. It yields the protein CASSLTTQSYEQYF.

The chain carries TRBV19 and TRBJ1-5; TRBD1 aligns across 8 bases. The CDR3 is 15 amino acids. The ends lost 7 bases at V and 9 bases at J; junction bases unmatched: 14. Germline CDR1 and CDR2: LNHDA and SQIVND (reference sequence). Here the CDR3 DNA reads TGTGCCAGTATCCCGACAGGGGAAGGGAAACCGCCCCAGCATTTT. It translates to CASIPTGEGKPPQHF.

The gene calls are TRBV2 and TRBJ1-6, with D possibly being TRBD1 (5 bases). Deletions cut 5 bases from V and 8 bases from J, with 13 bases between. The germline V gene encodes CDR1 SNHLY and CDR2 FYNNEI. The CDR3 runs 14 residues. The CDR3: CASSWGVQDSPLHF. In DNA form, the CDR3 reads TGTGCCAGCAGTTGGGGGGTGCAGGATTCACCCCTCCACTTT.

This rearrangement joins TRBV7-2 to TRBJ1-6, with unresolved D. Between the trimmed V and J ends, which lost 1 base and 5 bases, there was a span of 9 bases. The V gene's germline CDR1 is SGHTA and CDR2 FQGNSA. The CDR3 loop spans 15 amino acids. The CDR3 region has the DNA TGTGCCAGCAGCTTAGAGTCCAGGAATAATTCACCCCTCCACTTT. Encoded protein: CASSLESRNNSPLHF.

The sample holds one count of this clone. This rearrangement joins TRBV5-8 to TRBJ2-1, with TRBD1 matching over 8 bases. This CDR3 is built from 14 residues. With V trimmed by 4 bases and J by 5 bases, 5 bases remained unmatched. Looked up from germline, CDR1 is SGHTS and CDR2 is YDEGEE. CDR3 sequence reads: CASSPGQDHNEQFF. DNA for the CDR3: TGTGCCAGCAGCCCGGGACAGGACCACAATGAGCAGTTCTTC.

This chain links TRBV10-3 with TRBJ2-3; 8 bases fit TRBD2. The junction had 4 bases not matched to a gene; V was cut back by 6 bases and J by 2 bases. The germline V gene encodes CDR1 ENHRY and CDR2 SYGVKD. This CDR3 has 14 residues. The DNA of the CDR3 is TGTGCCATCAGGGATAGCGGGAACACAGATACGCAGTATTTT. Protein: CAIRDSGNTDTQYF.

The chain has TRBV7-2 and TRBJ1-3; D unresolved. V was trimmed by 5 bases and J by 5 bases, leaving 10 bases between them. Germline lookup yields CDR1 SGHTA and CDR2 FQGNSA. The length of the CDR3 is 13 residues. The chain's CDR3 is CASSPGPRNTIYF. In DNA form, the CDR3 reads TGTGCCAGCAGCCCAGGTCCGCGAAACACCATATATTTT.

The CDR3 bases are TGTGCCAGCAGACGGGACAGTGGGGATACGCAGTATTTT. Translation: CASRRDSGDTQYF. The chain joins TRBV7-8 to TRBJ2-3; 7 bases match TRBD1. The CDR3 runs to 13 residues. The germline V gene encodes CDR1 SGHVS and CDR2 FQNEAQ. V was pared by 6 bases and J by 6 bases, with 6 bases of the junction left unmatched.

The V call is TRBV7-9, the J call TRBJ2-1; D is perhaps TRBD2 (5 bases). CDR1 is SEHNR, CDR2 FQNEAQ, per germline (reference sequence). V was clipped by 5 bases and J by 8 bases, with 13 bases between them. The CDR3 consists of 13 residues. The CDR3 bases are TGTGCCAGCAGCCCCCGGGCGGGCTATGAGCAGTTCTTC. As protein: CASSPRAGYEQFF.

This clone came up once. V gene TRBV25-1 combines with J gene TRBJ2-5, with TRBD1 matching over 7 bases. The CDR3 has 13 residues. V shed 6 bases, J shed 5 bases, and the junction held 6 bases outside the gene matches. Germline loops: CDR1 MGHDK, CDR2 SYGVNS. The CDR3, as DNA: TGTGCCAGCAGGGAAGGGACAGATGAGACCCAGTACTTC. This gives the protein CASREGTDETQYF.

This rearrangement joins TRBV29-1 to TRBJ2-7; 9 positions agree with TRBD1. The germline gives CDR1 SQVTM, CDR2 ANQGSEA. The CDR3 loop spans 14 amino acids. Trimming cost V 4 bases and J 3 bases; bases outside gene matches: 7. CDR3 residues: CSVVRTGVVYEQYF. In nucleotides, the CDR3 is TGCAGCGTTGTCCGGACAGGGGTCGTCTACGAGCAGTACTTC.

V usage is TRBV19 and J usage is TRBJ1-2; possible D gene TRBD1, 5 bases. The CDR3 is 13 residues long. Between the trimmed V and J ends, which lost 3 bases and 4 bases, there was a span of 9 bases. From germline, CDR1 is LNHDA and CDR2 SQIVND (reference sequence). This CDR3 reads CASSIGGGYGYTF. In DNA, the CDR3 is TGTGCCAGTAGTATCGGCGGGGGCTATGGCTACACCTTC.